This T cell receptor beta chain emerged from a study of blood T cell repertoires in COVID-19. On the study more broadly: The United States, Italy and Spain provided the acute and convalescent COVID-19 samples. Sources were T cells, B-cell-depleted T cells, or PBMCs; the material itself was cDNA or gDNA.

The CDR3 runs to 13 residues. V shed 6 bases and J shed 3 bases, with 12 bases lying between them. CDR1 MNHEY and CDR2 SVGAGI come from the germline V gene. Original analysis: For nucleated cells, counts were estimated from reference gene primer amplification. Here immunoSEQ multiplex PCR was the method, and the copy in TCRdb shows in-frame clones only, minus some. From that table come the V and J calls and clone size; the DNA was used to work out D and trimming. Of about 160,000 clones in the sample, roughly 81% were seen once. Recruited during active infection, patients (from Seattle) were subsequently followed longitudinally.

Source material: peripheral blood. The sequence was collected from a woman between 45 and 60 years old with COVID-19, enrolled during active disease. This sequence joins TRBV6-5 and TRBJ2-7, with a tentative D call TRBD2 (5 bases). CDR3 coding DNA: TGTGCCAGCAGCCTAACTAGAGGCTACGAGCAGTACTTC. Translation: CASSLTRGYEQYF.